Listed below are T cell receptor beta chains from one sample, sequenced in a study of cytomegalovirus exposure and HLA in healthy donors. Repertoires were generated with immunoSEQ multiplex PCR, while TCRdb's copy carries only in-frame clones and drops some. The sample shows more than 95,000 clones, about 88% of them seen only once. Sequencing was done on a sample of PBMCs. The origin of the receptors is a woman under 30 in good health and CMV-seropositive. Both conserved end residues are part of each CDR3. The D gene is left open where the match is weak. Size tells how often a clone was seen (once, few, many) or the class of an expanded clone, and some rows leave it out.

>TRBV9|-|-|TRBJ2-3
TGTGCCAGCAGCCTGGCCGCGGCAGATACGCAGTATTTT
CASSLAAADTQYF
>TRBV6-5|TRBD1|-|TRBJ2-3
TGTGCCAGCAGTAGGGAGACAGGGGGCGCAGATACGCAGTATTTT
CASSRETGGADTQYF
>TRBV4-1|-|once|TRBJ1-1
TGCGCCAGCAGCCACTATAGAACTGAAGCTTTCTTT
CASSHYRTEAFF
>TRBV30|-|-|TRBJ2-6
TGTGCCTGGAGGGGGGCCGGCGGGGCCAACGTCCTGACTTTC
CAWRGAGGANVLTF
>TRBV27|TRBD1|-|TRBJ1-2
TGTGCCAGCAGTTTAACCGGGACAGGGGGCTATGGCTACACCTTC
CASSLTGTGGYGYTF
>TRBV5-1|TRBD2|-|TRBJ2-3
TGCGCCAGCAGCTTAGCGGGGAGCACAGATACGCAGTATTTT
CASSLAGSTDTQYF
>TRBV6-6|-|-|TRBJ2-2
TGTGCCAGCAGGTGGACAGCCGACACCGGGGAGCTGTTTTTT
CASRWTADTGELFF
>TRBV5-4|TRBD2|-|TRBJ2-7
TGTGCCAGCAGCTTGGCGGGGTCGGGACTAGCTGCCTACGAGCAGTACTTC
CASSLAGSGLAAYEQYF
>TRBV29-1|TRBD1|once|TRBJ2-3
TGCAGCGAAAAACAGGGGTCGGGTTCTACGCAGTATTTT
CSEKQGSGSTQYF
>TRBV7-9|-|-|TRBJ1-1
TGTGCCAGCAGCTTAGAACAGGGTGGGACTGAAGCTTTCTTT
CASSLEQGGTEAFF
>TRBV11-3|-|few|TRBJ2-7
TGTGCCAGCAGCTTAGTGGCCGAGCAGTACTTC
CASSLVAEQYF
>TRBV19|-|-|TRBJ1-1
TGTGCCAGTAGTATAAGGGGTGGCCCGAACACTGAAGCTTTCTTT
CASSIRGGPNTEAFF
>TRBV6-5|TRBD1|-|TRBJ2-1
TGTGCCAGCAGATATGGACAGGGGGCAGGCAATGAGCAGTTCTTC
CASRYGQGAGNEQFF
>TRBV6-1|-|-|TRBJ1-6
TGTGCCAGCAGTGCGGTGCCTAAACGGGGGGAGTCACCCCTCCACTTT
CASSAVPKRGESPLHF
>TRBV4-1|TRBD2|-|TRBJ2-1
TGCGCCAGCAGCCAAGTACCCCCCCAGACTAGCGGGCCTTACAATGAGCAGTTCTTC
CASSQVPPQTSGPYNEQFF
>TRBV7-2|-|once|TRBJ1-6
TGTGCCAGCAGCCTAGAAAGGAGTAGGTCCTATAATTCACCCCTCCACTTT
CASSLERSRSYNSPLHF
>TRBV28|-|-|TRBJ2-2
TGTGCCAGCAGTTCGGGGGACACCGGGGAGCTGTTTTTT
CASSSGDTGELFF
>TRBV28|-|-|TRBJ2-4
TGTGCCAGCAGTTTTGAAAGTCGAACAGCCCCCATTCAGTACTTC
CASSFESRTAPIQYF
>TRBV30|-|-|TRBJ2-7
TGTGCCTGGAGTGTCACTAGCAACTCCTACGAGCAGTACTTC
CAWSVTSNSYEQYF
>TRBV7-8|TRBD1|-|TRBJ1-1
TGTGCCAGCAGCCCAAACAGGGGATTGAACACTGAAGCTTTCTTT
CASSPNRGLNTEAFF
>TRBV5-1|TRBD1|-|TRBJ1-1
TGCGCCAGCGGGCAGGGGGCGGACACTGAAGCTTTCTTT
CASGQGADTEAFF
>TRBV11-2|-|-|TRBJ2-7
TGTGCCAGCAGCTTAGGCGGGGGCGTGGAGCAGTACTTC
CASSLGGGVEQYF
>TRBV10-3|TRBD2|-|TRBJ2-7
TGTGCCATCAGACCCAGCGGGGGGGCCAGCTCCTACGAGCAGTACTTC
CAIRPSGGASSYEQYF
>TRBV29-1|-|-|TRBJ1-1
-
CSVGKGALVFF
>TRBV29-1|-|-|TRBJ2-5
TGCAGCGTTCTCGATAGGGGGGAGACCCAGTACTTC
CSVLDRGETQYF
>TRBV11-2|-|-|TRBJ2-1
TGTGCCAGCAGCGTAATAGCGGATTCCTACAATGAGCAGTTCTTC
CASSVIADSYNEQFF
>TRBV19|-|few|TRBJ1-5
TGTGCCAGTAGTATCGGGAATCAGCCCCAGCATTTT
CASSIGNQPQHF
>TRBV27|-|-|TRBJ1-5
TGTGCCAGCAGTTTCGGTTTAAATCAGCCCCAGCATTTT
CASSFGLNQPQHF
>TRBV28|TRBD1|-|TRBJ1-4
TGTGCCAGCAGTCCGCCGGGACAGGGAATCGCAACTAATGAAAAACTGTTTTTT
CASSPPGQGIATNEKLFF
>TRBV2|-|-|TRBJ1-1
TGTGCCAGCAGTGGGGACTCCCAAGAAGCTTTCTTT
CASSGDSQEAFF
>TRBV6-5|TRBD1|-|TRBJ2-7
TGTGCCAGCAGTACCCGGGACAGGGGTTGGGAGCAGTACTTC
CASSTRDRGWEQYF
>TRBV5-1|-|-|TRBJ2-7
TGCGCCAGCAGCCGAAGGAACCCCGTGGGAGACGAGCAGTACTTC
CASSRRNPVGDEQYF
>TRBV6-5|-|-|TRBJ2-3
TGTGCCAGCGGTTGGAAGCTCGGGGGCACAGATACGCAGTATTTT
CASGWKLGGTDTQYF